Listed here are 24 T cell receptor beta chains from one sample, sequenced in a study of T cell responses to AZD1222 COVID-19 vaccine. TCRdb's copy holds only in-frame clones and misses some; the assay was immunoSEQ multiplex PCR. The data hold over 130,000 clones, with 88% observed a single time. The source was peripheral blood, collected 28 days after the second AZD1222 dose. These receptors all stem from an adult who received the AZD1222 COVID-19 vaccine.

The rearrangement links TRBV5-1 to TRBJ2-2; D gene ambiguous. CDR1 SGHRS and CDR2 YFSETQ come from the germline V gene. This CDR3 is built from 14 residues. V was clipped by 0 bases and J by 2 bases, with 5 bases between them. DNA of the CDR3: TGCGCCAGCAGCTTGGGGCCCAACACCGGGGAGCTGTTTTTT. Translating it yields CASSLGPNTGELFF.

The rearrangement links TRBV25-1 to TRBJ2-1; D might be TRBD1 or TRBD2, each matching 6 bases. This CDR3 has 12 amino acids. The V end was cut by 4 bases, the J end by 9 bases, with 10 bases between. CDR1 and CDR2 (germline): MGHDK, SYGVNS. The chain's CDR3 is CASSVTGAEQFF. The CDR3 DNA sequence: TGTGCCAGCAGTGTTACGGGGGCTGAGCAGTTCTTC.

CDR3 residues: CASSQEGSPGANEKLFF. CDR3 DNA: TGCGCCAGCAGCCAAGAGGGGTCACCCGGGGCTAATGAAAAACTGTTTTTT. The chain recombines TRBV4-3 with TRBJ1-4; D remains unclear. Trimming took off 0 bases at V and 3 bases at J, with 14 bases between the two ends. Germline CDR1 reads LGHNA; CDR2 reads YSLEER. CDR3 length: 17 amino acids.

This clone was recorded once. This chain links TRBV28 with TRBJ1-1; perhaps TRBD1 as D (6 bases). CDR1 and CDR2 from the germline V gene are MDHEN and SYDVKM. CDR3 length equals 14 residues. V was trimmed by 8 bases and J by 0 bases, leaving 13 bases between them. CDR3 sequence reads: CASRPGTLNTEAFF. The CDR3 DNA reads as TGTGCCAGCCGACCCGGGACACTGAACACTGAAGCTTTCTTT.

V usage is TRBV6-5 and J usage is TRBJ1-3; TRBD1 is a possible D gene (5 bases). The germline V gene has CDR1 MNHEY and CDR2 SVGAGI. Trimming took 5 bases from V and 0 from J, leaving 11 bases between them. The CDR3 contains 15 residues. The CDR3 reads CASSPEGSSGNTIYF. In DNA form, the CDR3 reads TGTGCCAGCAGTCCCGAGGGGTCCTCTGGAAACACCATATATTTT.

In its sample, this clone was seen a few times. This chain joins TRBV7-8 and TRBJ1-2, with D unclear. The CDR3 is 14 residues long. V lost 1 base, J lost 6 bases, and 12 bases lay in between. The germline gives CDR1 SGHVS, CDR2 FQNEAQ. The CDR3 here is CASSLGAVSHGYTF. CDR3 coding DNA: TGTGCCAGCAGCTTAGGGGCAGTATCCCATGGCTACACCTTC.

The chain combines TRBV2 with TRBJ2-3; no reliable D call. Germline lookup yields CDR1 SNHLY and CDR2 FYNNEI. Trimming left V 5 bases short and J 4 bases short, with 10 bases between. This CDR3 contains 13 residues. Written as DNA, the CDR3 is TGTGCCAGCAGTTCTCTCGAGGCAGATACGCAGTATTTT. Residues: CASSSLEADTQYF. The entire variable domain, with the rest obtained from reference TRBV2 and TRBJ2-3, is as follows: EPEVTQTPSHQVTQMGQEVILRCVPISNHLYFYWYRQILGQKVEFLVSFYNNEISEKSEIFDDQFSVERPDGSNFTLKIRSTKLEDSAMYFCASSSLEADTQYFGPGTRLTVL.

This clone was seen just once. In nucleotides, the CDR3 is TGTGCCAGCAGTGACAGCACACAGGGAGATACGCAGTATTTT. This sequence encodes CASSDSTQGDTQYF. The chain carries TRBV2 and TRBJ2-3, with D possibly being TRBD1 (6 bases). The CDR3 runs to 14 residues. Per germline, CDR1 SNHLY and CDR2 FYNNEI. V gave up 3 bases and J gave up 5 bases, with 12 bases separating them. Full variable domain (outside the CDR3, taken from reference TRBV2 and TRBJ2-3): EPEVTQTPSHQVTQMGQEVILRCVPISNHLYFYWYRQILGQKVEFLVSFYNNEISEKSEIFDDQFSVERPDGSNFTLKIRSTKLEDSAMYFCASSDSTQGDTQYFGPGTRLTVL.

The chain combines TRBV28 with TRBJ1-5, with 7 bases that match TRBD1. The germline CDR1 and CDR2 sequences are MDHEN and SYDVKM. V was pared by 3 bases and J by 0 bases, with 5 bases of the junction left unmatched. This CDR3 has 16 amino acids. This CDR3 is CASSLNRGNSNQPQHF. Here the CDR3 DNA reads TGTGCCAGCAGTTTGAACAGGGGTAATAGCAATCAGCCCCAGCATTTT.

The chain employs TRBV11-3 and TRBJ1-3, with D unresolved. V gave up 5 bases and J gave up 0 bases, with 20 bases separating them. Germline V gene lookup returns CDR1 SGHNT and CDR2 YENEEA. This CDR3 comprises 18 residues. This CDR3 reads CASSPQTRWISSGNTIYF. CDR3 nucleotides: TGTGCCAGCAGCCCCCAAACCAGGTGGATCTCCTCTGGAAACACCATATATTTT.

The chain combines TRBV9 with TRBJ2-2; D may be TRBD2 (6 bases). The CDR3 sequence is 15 residues long. V was cut by 4 bases and J by 6 bases, with 16 bases left in between. Germline values: CDR1 SGDLS, CDR2 YYNGEE. The CDR3 DNA follows: TGTGCCAGCAGCACCTCTTGGGGAGGATCCGGGGAGCTGTTTTTT. This codes for CASSTSWGGSGELFF.

The genes are TRBV5-1 and TRBJ2-1; D gene uncertain. CDR1 is SGHRS and CDR2 is YFSETQ in the germline V gene. This CDR3 contains 13 residues. With 5 bases removed from V and 3 bases from J, the gap between germline ends came to 9 bases. The CDR3 region has the DNA TGCGCCAGCAGGACGCGCGACTACAATGAGCAGTTCTTC. This translates into CASRTRDYNEQFF.

The rearrangement joins TRBV19 to TRBJ2-2; 7 bases are shared with TRBD2. CDR1 is LNHDA, CDR2 SQIVND, per germline (reference sequence). The junction had 10 bases not matched to a gene; V was cut back by 6 bases and J by 6 bases. The CDR3 extends over 15 amino acids. The CDR3 loop is CASSRAGVFSGELFF. In DNA form, the CDR3 reads TGTGCCAGTAGCCGGGCGGGGGTTTTCTCCGGGGAGCTGTTTTTT.

V and J are TRBV11-3 and TRBJ2-3; no clear D. The CDR3 loop spans 15 amino acids. V lost 1 base to trimming and J lost 1 base, with 9 bases between them. Germline V gives CDR1 SGHNT, CDR2 YENEEA. For the CDR3, the DNA is TGTGCCAGCAGCTTAGTATACTCGCGCACAGATACGCAGTATTTT. Its protein is CASSLVYSRTDTQYF.

The rearrangement links TRBV10-3 to TRBJ2-3; 8 bases fit TRBD2. The CDR3 contains 14 residues. The J segment lost 1 base and the V segment lost 4 bases, leaving 1 base of the junction unmatched. Germline V lookup: CDR1 ENHRY, CDR2 SYGVKD. This chain's CDR3 is CAISGREGTDTQYF. CDR3 in DNA: TGTGCCATCAGTGGGCGGGAGGGCACAGATACGCAGTATTTT.

The chain uses TRBV14 and TRBJ2-7; possible D gene TRBD2, 6 bases. The CDR3 has 15 residues. The germline V gene encodes CDR1 SGHDN and CDR2 FVKESK. V was shortened by 0 bases and J by 6 bases, with 15 bases between the two germline ends. For the CDR3, the DNA is TGTGCCAGCAGCCAAGATTCTGCGGGATGGCGCGAGCAGTACTTC. Amino acids: CASSQDSAGWREQYF.

The J gene is TRBJ2-7, the V gene TRBV6-2 or TRBV6-3; perhaps TRBD1 as D (5 bases). V lost 2 bases and J lost 0, with 8 bases in between. The CDR3 has 14 residues. CDR1 MNHEY and CDR2 SVGEGT come from the germline V gene. The CDR3 coding sequence is TGTGCCAGCAGTTACGAGGACAACTCCTACGAGCAGTACTTC. Translating it yields CASSYEDNSYEQYF.

The V gene is TRBV6-2 or TRBV6-3, the J gene TRBJ1-1, with D possibly matching TRBD1 (6 bases). The germline V and J ends were trimmed by 5 bases and 1 base, with 14 bases remaining between them. This CDR3 has 15 residues. In germline, CDR1 is MNHEY, CDR2 SVGEGT. CDR3 amino acids: CASSRGGTQNTEAFF. As DNA, the CDR3 is TGTGCCAGCAGTCGCGGAGGGACACAGAACACTGAAGCTTTCTTT.

This chain uses TRBV11-2 with TRBJ2-3; tentatively, D is TRBD1 (5 bases). V gave up 4 bases and J gave up 5 bases, with 7 bases separating them. CDR1 and CDR2 from the germline V gene are SGHAT and FQNNGV. The CDR3 has 12 amino acids. CDR3 sequence reads: CASSSQGDTQYF. DNA of the CDR3: TGTGCCAGCAGCTCGCAGGGAGATACGCAGTATTTT.

CDR3 in DNA: TGTGCCAGCAGTTACAGGCAGGGGGCTGGAAACACCATATATTTT. The encoded protein is CASSYRQGAGNTIYF. This chain connects TRBV6-5 to TRBJ1-3, with 7 bases identical to TRBD1. The CDR3 contains 15 residues. In germline, CDR1 is MNHEY, CDR2 SVGAGI. V lost 2 bases to trimming and J lost 2 bases; unmatched junction nucleotides: 3.

Regarding this clone: Additional DNA sequences in this sample encode the identical CDR3. This chain joins TRBV7-2 and TRBJ2-5; D is tentatively TRBD1 or TRBD2 (5 bases each). V lost 2 bases and J 3 bases, leaving 10 bases between the germline ends. Germline CDR1 reads SGHTA; CDR2 reads FQGNSA. The CDR3 runs 14 residues. The chain's CDR3 is CASSLNLGEETQYF. DNA for the CDR3: TGTGCCAGCAGCTTAAATCTGGGGGAAGAGACCCAGTACTTC.

The gene calls are TRBV5-8 and TRBJ1-3; 7 bases agree with TRBD1. There are 15 residues in the CDR3. V dropped 2 bases and J dropped 3; count of bases not matched to a gene: 5. Germline V gene data show CDR1 as SGHTS and CDR2 as YDEGEE. CDR3 nucleotide sequence: TGTGCCAGCAGCTTTCGACAGGGCAGTGGAAACACCATATATTTT. Protein sequence: CASSFRQGSGNTIYF.

This clone showed up just once. The rearrangement joins TRBV9 to TRBJ2-5, with 7 positions matching TRBD2. The CDR3 runs 19 residues. V lost 0 bases and J lost 6; bases outside the gene matches: 20. The V gene's germline CDR1 is SGDLS and CDR2 YYNGEE. The CDR3 nucleotides are TGTGCCAGCAGCGTAGGCCCCGGGGGGTCCGTAGGGATGGTGCAGACCCAGTACTTC. This translates into CASSVGPGGSVGMVQTQYF.

V usage is TRBV18 and J usage is TRBJ1-1; perhaps TRBD1 as D (6 bases). Trimming pared 1 base from V and 2 bases from J, leaving 8 bases between. The germline V gene encodes CDR1 KGHSH and CDR2 LQKENI. CDR3 length equals 14 residues. CDR3 DNA sequence: TGTGCCAGCTCACCACGGACAGCTAACACTGAAGCTTTCTTT. It specifies CASSPRTANTEAFF.